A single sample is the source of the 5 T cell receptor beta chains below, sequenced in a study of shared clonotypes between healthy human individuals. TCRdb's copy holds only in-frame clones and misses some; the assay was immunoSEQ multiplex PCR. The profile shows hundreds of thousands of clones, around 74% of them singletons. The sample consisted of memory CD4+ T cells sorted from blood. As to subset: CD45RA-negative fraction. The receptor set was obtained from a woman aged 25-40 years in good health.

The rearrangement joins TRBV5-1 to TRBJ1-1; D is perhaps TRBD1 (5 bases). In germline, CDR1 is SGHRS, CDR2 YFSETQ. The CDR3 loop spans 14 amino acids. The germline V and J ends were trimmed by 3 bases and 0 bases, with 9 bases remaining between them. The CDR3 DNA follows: TGCGCCAGCAGCTCGGACAACATGAACACTGAAGCTTTCTTT. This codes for CASSSDNMNTEAFF.

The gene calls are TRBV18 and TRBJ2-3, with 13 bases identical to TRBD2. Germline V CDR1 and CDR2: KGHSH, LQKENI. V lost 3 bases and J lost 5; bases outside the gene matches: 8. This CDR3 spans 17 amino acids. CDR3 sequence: CASSPSGLAGVGDTQYF. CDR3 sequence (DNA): TGTGCCAGCTCACCCTCCGGACTAGCGGGAGTGGGAGATACGCAGTATTTT.

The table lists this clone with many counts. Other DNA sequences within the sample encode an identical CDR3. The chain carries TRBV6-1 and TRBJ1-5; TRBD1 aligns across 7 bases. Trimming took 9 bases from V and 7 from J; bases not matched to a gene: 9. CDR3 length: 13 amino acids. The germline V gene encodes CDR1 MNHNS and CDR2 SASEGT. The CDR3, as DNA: TGTGCCAGTAGTAGACAGGGTACACAGCCCCAGCATTTT. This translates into CASSRQGTQPQHF.

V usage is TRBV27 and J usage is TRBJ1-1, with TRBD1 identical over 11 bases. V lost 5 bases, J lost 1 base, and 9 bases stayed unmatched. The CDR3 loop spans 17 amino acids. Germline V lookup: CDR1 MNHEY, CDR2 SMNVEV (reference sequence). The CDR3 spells CASSLKDRGLGNTEAFF. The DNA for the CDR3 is TGTGCCAGCAGTCTCAAGGACAGGGGGCTGGGGAACACTGAAGCTTTCTTT.

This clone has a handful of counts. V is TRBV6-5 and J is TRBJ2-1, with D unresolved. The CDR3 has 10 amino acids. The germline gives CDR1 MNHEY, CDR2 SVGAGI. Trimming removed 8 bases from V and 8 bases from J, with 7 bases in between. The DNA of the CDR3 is TGTGCCAGCGGAAGTTATGAGCAGTTCTTC. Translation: CASGSYEQFF.